This T cell receptor (beta chain) is from a study of OX40 agonist ivuxolimab in advanced cancers. Study-wide context: The dose-escalation group included hepatocellular carcinoma, melanoma, renal cell carcinoma and head and neck cancer. Prior checkpoint blockade (anti-PD-1, anti-PD-L1 or anti-CTLA-4) was permitted; under 50% had it.

Patients with autoimmune history or systemic immunosuppression were excluded. Here immunoSEQ multiplex PCR was the method, and the copy in TCRdb shows in-frame clones only, minus some. The profile shows 60,000 or so clones, 80% to 95% of them singletons. The V gene's germline CDR1 is SGHRS and CDR2 YFSETQ. The CDR3 is made up of 16 amino acids. About this clone: Its antigen is not identified.

Study results and limitations: Some of the nonresponding patients also showed low levels of normalized T-cell clonal expansion.

The sample consisted of CD4+ or CD8+ T cells sorted from blood, taken in a trial of the OX40 agonist ivuxolimab. The chain recombines TRBV5-1 with TRBJ2-5; 11 positions agree with TRBD2. Gene TRBJ2-7 matches the end of the DNA better, so the J call may be wrong. The TCR originated in an adult with an advanced solid tumor such as melanoma, head and neck, liver or kidney cancer. Here the CDR3 DNA reads TGCGCCAGCAGCGAGGGACTAGCGGCTCAATCCTACGAGCAGTACTTC. This sequence encodes CASSEGLAAQSYEQYF.